This passage covers 23 T cell receptor beta chains from one sample sequenced in a study of blood T cell repertoires in COVID-19. Assay used: immunoSEQ multiplex PCR; TCRdb lists only in-frame clones, some missing. The profile shows hundreds of thousands of clones, about 91% of them singletons. Sample: peripheral blood. The receptors come from a man aged 18 to 35 with COVID-19, enrolled during active disease.

This sequence joins TRBV11-2 and TRBJ1-3; D gene unclear. The CDR3 is made up of 15 amino acids. Trimming took 4 bases from V and 0 from J, leaving 10 bases between them. Looked up from germline, CDR1 is SGHAT and CDR2 is FQNNGV. The CDR3 spells CASSSSGGSGNTIYF. The CDR3 DNA reads as TGTGCCAGCAGCTCCTCAGGAGGCTCTGGAAACACCATATATTTT.

The chain employs TRBV7-2 and TRBJ2-3; tentative D call: TRBD2 (6 bases). Trimming cost V 5 bases and J 0 bases, with 12 bases left between them. The CDR3 covers 15 residues. Germline V gene sequence: CDR1 SGHTA, CDR2 FQGNSA. In DNA, the CDR3 is TGTGCCAGCAGCCCCCGGGGGACTAGCACAGATACGCAGTATTTT. This sequence encodes CASSPRGTSTDTQYF.

The rearrangement uses TRBV5-1 and TRBJ1-5, with TRBD1 matching 8 bases. The germline CDR1 and CDR2 sequences are SGHRS and YFSETQ. After removal of 5 bases from V and 5 bases from J, the junction contained 3 bases not matched to a gene. The CDR3 has 13 amino acids. CDR3 coding DNA: TGCGCCAGCAGTCCGGGACAGGATCAGCCCCAGCATTTT. Its protein is CASSPGQDQPQHF.

The chain joins TRBV19 to TRBJ2-7, with TRBD1 identical over 8 bases. CDR1 is LNHDA and CDR2 is SQIVND in the germline V gene (reference sequence). Germline trimming cut 5 bases from V and 2 bases from J; bases unmatched to any gene: 14. This CDR3 is built from 17 residues. The DNA for the CDR3 is TGTGCCAGTAGTCCTCACCGCGGACAGGGTAGTCCCTACGAGCAGTACTTC. Encoded protein: CASSPHRGQGSPYEQYF.

This sequence joins TRBV5-6 and TRBJ1-1; D remains ambiguous. CDR3 length: 14 residues. Germline loops: CDR1 SGHDT, CDR2 YYEEEE. Trimming removed 6 bases at V and 6 bases at J, with 18 bases between. The CDR3 loop is CASNLDVGRAEAFF. The CDR3 DNA reads as TGTGCCAGCAATCTGGATGTGGGGAGGGCTGAAGCTTTCTTT.

The chain combines TRBV5-8 with TRBJ1-1; possibly TRBD1 for D (5 bases). The V gene lost 2 bases and the J gene lost 1 base, with 9 bases spanning the gap. CDR3 length: 14 residues. Germline lookup yields CDR1 SGHTS and CDR2 YDEGEE. The chain's CDR3 is CASSFPTGNTEAFF. The CDR3 DNA follows: TGTGCCAGCAGCTTCCCCACAGGGAACACTGAAGCTTTCTTT.

V gene TRBV30 combines with J gene TRBJ1-2; perhaps TRBD1 as D (5 bases). V dropped 5 bases and J dropped 4 bases, with 11 bases sitting between them. CDR1 GTSNPN and CDR2 SVGIG come from the germline V gene (reference sequence). The CDR3 spans 12 residues. The CDR3 coding sequence is TGTGCCTGGGCAGGGTTCGGCTATGGCTACACCTTC. Its translation is CAWAGFGYGYTF. Filled out from reference TRBV30 and TRBJ1-2, the complete variable domain reads SQTIHQWPATLVQPVGSPLSLECTVEGTSNPNLYWYRQAAGRGLQLLFYSVGIGQISSEVPQNLSASRPQDRQFILSSKKLLLSDSGFYLCAWAGFGYGYTFGSGTRLTVV.

CDR3 coding DNA: TGTGCCAGCAGCCCCCTGACAGGATCGGGACGTTCCTACGAGCAGTACTTC. It yields the protein CASSPLTGSGRSYEQYF. The rearrangement joins TRBV7-8 to TRBJ2-7; perhaps TRBD1 as D (6 bases). V lost 5 bases, J lost 1 base, and 21 bases lay in between. Germline-derived CDR1 and CDR2 are SGHVS and FQNEAQ. The CDR3 spans 17 residues.

The V and J genes are TRBV6-6 and TRBJ2-7; 10 bases match TRBD1. This CDR3 has 16 residues. V shed 6 bases, J shed 3 bases, and the junction held 11 bases outside the gene matches. CDR1 is MNHNY, CDR2 SVGAGI, per germline (reference sequence). The CDR3 here is CASRTIPGQGLYEQYF. The CDR3 region has the DNA TGTGCCAGCAGGACAATTCCGGGACAGGGGCTCTACGAGCAGTACTTC.

This sequence joins TRBV4-1 and TRBJ1-1, with D perhaps matching TRBD1 (5 bases). The CDR3 has 13 amino acids. The ends were cut back, 4 bases at V and 12 bases at J, with 18 bases in the middle. Per germline, CDR1 MGHRA and CDR2 YSYEKL. The CDR3 protein is CASSRWGRGKTFF. DNA for the CDR3: TGCGCCAGCAGCCGGTGGGGTAGGGGAAAAACTTTCTTT.

The chain joins TRBV18 to TRBJ2-5; TRBD1 is a possible D gene (6 bases). V was cut by 2 bases and J by 5 bases, with 12 bases left in between. CDR1 is KGHSH, CDR2 LQKENI, per germline. The CDR3 has 14 residues. The CDR3 sequence is CASSPTTGTETQYF. CDR3 DNA: TGTGCCAGCTCACCAACCACAGGGACGGAGACCCAGTACTTC.

The chain combines TRBV11-2 with TRBJ2-2; TRBD2 agrees at 15 bases. CDR1 and CDR2 (germline): SGHAT, FQNNGV. The CDR3 is made up of 18 amino acids. The V and J ends lost 4 bases and 8 bases, in that order; junction bases with no gene match: 11. The CDR3: CASSSPSGLAGGTGELFF. DNA for the CDR3: TGTGCCAGCAGCTCCCCTTCGGGACTAGCGGGAGGAACTGGGGAGCTGTTTTTT. The whole variable domain, remainder taken from reference TRBV11-2 and TRBJ2-2, is EAGVAQSPRYKIIEKRQSVAFWCNPISGHATLYWYQQILGQGPKLLIQFQNNGVVDDSQLPKDRFSAERLKGVDSTLKIQPAKLEDSAVYLCASSSPSGLAGGTGELFFGEGSRLTVL.

The V call is TRBV7-9, the J call TRBJ2-2, with 9 bases fitting TRBD1. The CDR3 consists of 15 residues. V trimming: 5 bases; J trimming: 5 bases; junction bases outside the gene matches: 6. Germline V lookup: CDR1 SEHNR, CDR2 FQNEAQ (reference sequence). The CDR3 loop reads CASSPRTGVTGELFF. CDR3 nucleotides: TGTGCCAGCAGCCCCAGGACAGGGGTGACCGGGGAGCTGTTTTTT.

The CDR3 spells CASSYNRDYGYTF. The DNA of the CDR3 is TGTGCCAGCAGTTACAACAGGGACTATGGCTACACCTTC. This chain connects TRBV6-5 to TRBJ1-2; a weak D match, TRBD1 (6 bases). This CDR3 is 13 amino acids long. Germline-derived CDR1 and CDR2 are MNHEY and SVGAGI. V was trimmed by 2 bases and J by 3 bases, leaving 7 bases between them.

The chain couples TRBV4-1 to TRBJ2-1, with 11 bases identical to TRBD2. The CDR3 length is 16 residues. V dropped 0 bases and J dropped 7; count of bases not matched to a gene: 5. Germline V lookup: CDR1 MGHRA, CDR2 YSYEKL. The CDR3 protein is CASSQDVTSGVNEQFF. In DNA, the CDR3 is TGCGCCAGCAGCCAAGATGTGACTAGCGGGGTAAATGAGCAGTTCTTC.

V usage is TRBV4-2 and J usage is TRBJ2-3, with TRBD2 as a possible D gene (5 bases). V dropped 3 bases and J dropped 10 bases, with 11 bases sitting between them. CDR1 is LGHNA and CDR2 is YNFKEQ in the germline V gene. The CDR3 covers 12 residues. This CDR3 is CASSQEAVPQYF. DNA of the CDR3: TGTGCCAGCAGCCAGGAGGCGGTTCCGCAGTATTTT.

The CDR3 is CASSSYGQGGNYGYTF. The CDR3 DNA reads TGTGCCAGCAGTTCTTACGGACAGGGCGGAAACTATGGCTACACCTTC. This sequence joins TRBV3-1 (or the pseudogene TRBV3-2) and TRBJ1-2, with TRBD1 identical over 8 bases. Germline-derived CDR1 and CDR2 are LGHDT and YNNKEL (reference sequence). J lost 2 bases, V lost 6 bases, and 11 bases had no gene match. The CDR3 has 16 residues.

The chain links TRBV5-8 to TRBJ1-2; the match to TRBD1 covers 7 bases. J lost 0 bases, V lost 4 bases, and 6 bases had no gene match. The CDR3 has 15 residues. CDR1 and CDR2 from the germline V gene are SGHTS and YDEGEE. CDR3 sequence (DNA): TGTGCCAGCAGCCTGACAGGGAACGCTAACTATGGCTACACCTTC. Encoded protein: CASSLTGNANYGYTF.

V usage is TRBV5-1 and J usage is TRBJ2-7, with 8 bases fitting TRBD2. Per the germline V gene, CDR1 is SGHRS and CDR2 is YFSETQ. The CDR3 totals 14 residues. V lost 4 bases, J lost 5 bases, and 8 bases stayed unmatched. The CDR3, as DNA: TGCGCCAGCAGCCGCGCCGGGCGGGAGGACGAGCAGTACTTC. It translates to CASSRAGREDEQYF.

The table lists this clone with a count of one. The chain joins TRBV29-1 to TRBJ2-7; TRBD1 aligns across 11 bases. Per the germline V gene, CDR1 is SQVTM and CDR2 is ANQGSEA. The CDR3 covers 14 residues. Trimming at V came to 5 bases and at J to 3 bases, leaving 6 bases not matched to a gene. For the CDR3, the DNA is TGCAGCGTTTCGTTCGGGACAGGGGGCTACGAGCAGTACTTC. Its protein product is CSVSFGTGGYEQYF.

The chain uses TRBV24-1 and TRBJ1-2; TRBD1 matches at 9 bases. The CDR3 consists of 14 residues. The J segment lost 1 base and the V segment lost 5 bases, leaving 1 base of the junction unmatched. Per germline, CDR1 KGHDR and CDR2 SFDVKD. CDR3 nucleotides: TGTGCCACCAGTGGGACAGGGGATAACTATGGCTACACCTTC. Encoded protein: CATSGTGDNYGYTF.

The chain joins TRBV11-3 to TRBJ2-7, with TRBD2 matching over 8 bases. The length of the CDR3 is 16 residues. Germline CDR1 and CDR2: SGHNT and YENEEA. J lost 2 bases, V lost 5 bases, and 11 bases had no gene match. The DNA of the CDR3 is TGTGCCAGCAGCGCGGGACTAGTGACGAGGCCCTACGAGCAGTACTTC. It translates to CASSAGLVTRPYEQYF.

The V and J genes are TRBV11-2 and TRBJ1-5, with 7 bases identical to TRBD1. V lost 5 bases, J lost 0 bases, and 4 bases stayed unmatched. The CDR3 length is 15 residues. Germline V gives CDR1 SGHAT, CDR2 FQNNGV. CDR3 loop: CASSVGTDSNQPQHF. The CDR3 bases are TGTGCCAGCAGCGTCGGGACAGATAGCAATCAGCCCCAGCATTTT.